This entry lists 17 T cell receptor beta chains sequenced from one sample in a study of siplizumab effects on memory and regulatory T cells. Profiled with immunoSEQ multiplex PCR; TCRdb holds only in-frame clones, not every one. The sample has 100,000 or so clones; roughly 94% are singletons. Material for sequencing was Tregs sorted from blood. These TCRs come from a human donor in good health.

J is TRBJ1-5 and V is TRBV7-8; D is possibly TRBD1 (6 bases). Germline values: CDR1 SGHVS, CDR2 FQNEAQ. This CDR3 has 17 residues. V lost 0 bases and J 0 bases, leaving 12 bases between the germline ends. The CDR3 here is CASSLAYGGYSNQPQHF. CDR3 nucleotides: TGTGCCAGCAGCTTAGCCTACGGGGGCTATAGCAATCAGCCCCAGCATTTT.

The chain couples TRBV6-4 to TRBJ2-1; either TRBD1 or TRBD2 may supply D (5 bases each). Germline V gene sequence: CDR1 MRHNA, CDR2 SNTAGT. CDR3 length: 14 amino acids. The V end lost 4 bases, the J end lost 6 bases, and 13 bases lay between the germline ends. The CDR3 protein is CASSASWDGNEQFF. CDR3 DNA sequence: TGTGCCAGCAGTGCCTCTTGGGACGGCAATGAGCAGTTCTTC.

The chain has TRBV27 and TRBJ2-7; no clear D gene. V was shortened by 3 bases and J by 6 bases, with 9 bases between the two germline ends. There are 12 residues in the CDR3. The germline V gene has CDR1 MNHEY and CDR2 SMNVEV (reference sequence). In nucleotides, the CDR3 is TGTGCCAGCAGTTTCCCGGGCGGCGAGCAGTACTTC. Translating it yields CASSFPGGEQYF.

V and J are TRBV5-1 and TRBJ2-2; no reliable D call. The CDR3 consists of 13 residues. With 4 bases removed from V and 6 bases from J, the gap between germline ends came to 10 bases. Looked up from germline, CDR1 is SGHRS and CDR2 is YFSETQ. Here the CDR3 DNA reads TGCGCCAGCAGCAAGGGCAACTCCGGGGAGCTGTTTTTT. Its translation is CASSKGNSGELFF.

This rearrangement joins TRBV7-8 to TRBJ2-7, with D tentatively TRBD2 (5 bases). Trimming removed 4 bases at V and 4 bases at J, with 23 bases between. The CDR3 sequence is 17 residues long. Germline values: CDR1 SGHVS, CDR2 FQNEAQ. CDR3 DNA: TGTGCCAGCAGCTCAATAGGTAGCGCATCCTCCAGTTACGAGCAGTACTTC. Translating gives CASSSIGSASSSYEQYF.

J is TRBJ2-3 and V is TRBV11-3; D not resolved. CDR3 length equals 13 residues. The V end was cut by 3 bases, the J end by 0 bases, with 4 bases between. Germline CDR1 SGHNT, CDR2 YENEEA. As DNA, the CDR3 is TGTGCCAGCAGCTTCTCGAGCACAGATACGCAGTATTTT. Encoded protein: CASSFSSTDTQYF. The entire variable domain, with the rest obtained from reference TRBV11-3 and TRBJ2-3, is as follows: EAGVVQSPRYKIIEKKQPVAFWCNPISGHNTLYWYLQNLGQGPELLIRYENEEAVDDSQLPKDRFSAERLKGVDSTLKIQPAELGDSAVYLCASSFSSTDTQYFGPGTRLTVL.

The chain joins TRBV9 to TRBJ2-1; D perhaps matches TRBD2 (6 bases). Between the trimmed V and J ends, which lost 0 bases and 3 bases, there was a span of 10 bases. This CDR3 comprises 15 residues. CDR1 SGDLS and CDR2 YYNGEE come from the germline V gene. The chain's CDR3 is CASSVVGSGYNEQFF. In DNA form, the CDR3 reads TGTGCCAGCAGCGTAGTAGGTAGCGGCTACAATGAGCAGTTCTTC.

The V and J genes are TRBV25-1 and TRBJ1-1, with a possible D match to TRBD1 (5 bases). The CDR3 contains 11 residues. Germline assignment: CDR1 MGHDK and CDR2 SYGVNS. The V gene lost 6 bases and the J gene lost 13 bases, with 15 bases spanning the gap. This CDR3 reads CASREPGEVFF. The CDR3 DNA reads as TGTGCCAGCAGAGAACCGGGGGAGGTTTTCTTT.

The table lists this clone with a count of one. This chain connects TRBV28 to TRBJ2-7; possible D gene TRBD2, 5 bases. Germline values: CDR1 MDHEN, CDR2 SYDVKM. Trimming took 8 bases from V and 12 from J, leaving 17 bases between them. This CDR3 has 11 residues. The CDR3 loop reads CASGSQPAGYF. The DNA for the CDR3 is TGTGCCAGCGGCTCCCAACCGGCGGGGTACTTC.

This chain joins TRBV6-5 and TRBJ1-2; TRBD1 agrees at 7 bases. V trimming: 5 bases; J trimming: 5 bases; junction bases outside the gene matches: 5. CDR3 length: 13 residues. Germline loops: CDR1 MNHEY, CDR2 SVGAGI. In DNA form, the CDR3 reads TGTGCCAGCAGTCTGGACAGGACTTATGGCTACACCTTC. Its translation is CASSLDRTYGYTF.

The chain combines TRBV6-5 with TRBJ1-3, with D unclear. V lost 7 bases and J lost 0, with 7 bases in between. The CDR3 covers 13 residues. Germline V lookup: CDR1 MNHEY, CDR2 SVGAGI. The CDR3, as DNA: TGTGCCAGCACCCAGGCCTCTGGAAACACCATATATTTT. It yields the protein CASTQASGNTIYF.

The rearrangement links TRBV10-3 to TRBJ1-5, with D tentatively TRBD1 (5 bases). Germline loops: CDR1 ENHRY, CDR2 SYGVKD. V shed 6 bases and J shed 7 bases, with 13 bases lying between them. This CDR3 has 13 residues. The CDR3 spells CAISLLWGQPQHF. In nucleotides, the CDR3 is TGTGCCATCAGCCTCCTCTGGGGCCAGCCCCAGCATTTT.

The CDR3 bases are TGTGCCAGCAGCCAAGGGTTCGTTGGGGATGAGCAGTTCTTC. Translating gives CASSQGFVGDEQFF. This chain joins TRBV4-2 and TRBJ2-1; D is ambiguous. Trimming removed 1 base at V and 8 bases at J, with 12 bases between. CDR1 and CDR2 from the germline V gene are LGHNA and YNFKEQ. The CDR3 is made up of 14 amino acids.

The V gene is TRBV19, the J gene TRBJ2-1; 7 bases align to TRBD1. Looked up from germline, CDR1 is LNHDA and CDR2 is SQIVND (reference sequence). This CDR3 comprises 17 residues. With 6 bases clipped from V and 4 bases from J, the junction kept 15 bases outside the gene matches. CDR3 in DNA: TGTGCCAGTAGAGAAAGACAGGGAGTTGGATGGTACAATGAGCAGTTCTTC. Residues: CASRERQGVGWYNEQFF.

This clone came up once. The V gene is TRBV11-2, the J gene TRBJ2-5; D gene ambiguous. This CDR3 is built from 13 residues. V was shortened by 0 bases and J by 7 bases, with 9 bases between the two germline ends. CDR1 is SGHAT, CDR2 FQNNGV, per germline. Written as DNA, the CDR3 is TGTGCCAGCAGCTTAGATCCAGGTGGGACCCAGTACTTC. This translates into CASSLDPGGTQYF.

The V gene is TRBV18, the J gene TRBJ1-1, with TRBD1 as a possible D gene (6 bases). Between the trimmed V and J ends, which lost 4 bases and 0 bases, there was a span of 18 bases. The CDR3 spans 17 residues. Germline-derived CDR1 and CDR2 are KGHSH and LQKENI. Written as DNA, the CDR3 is TGTGCCAGCTCACGGGGGGAGGGACACCGAATGAACACTGAAGCTTTCTTT. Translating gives CASSRGEGHRMNTEAFF.

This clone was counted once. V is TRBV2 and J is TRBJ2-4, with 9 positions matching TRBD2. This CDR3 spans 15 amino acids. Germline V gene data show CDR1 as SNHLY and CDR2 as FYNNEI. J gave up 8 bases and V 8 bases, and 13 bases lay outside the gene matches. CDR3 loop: CASGRGGAPGYIQYF. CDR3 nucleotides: TGTGCCAGCGGTCGCGGGGGGGCCCCGGGATACATTCAGTACTTC.